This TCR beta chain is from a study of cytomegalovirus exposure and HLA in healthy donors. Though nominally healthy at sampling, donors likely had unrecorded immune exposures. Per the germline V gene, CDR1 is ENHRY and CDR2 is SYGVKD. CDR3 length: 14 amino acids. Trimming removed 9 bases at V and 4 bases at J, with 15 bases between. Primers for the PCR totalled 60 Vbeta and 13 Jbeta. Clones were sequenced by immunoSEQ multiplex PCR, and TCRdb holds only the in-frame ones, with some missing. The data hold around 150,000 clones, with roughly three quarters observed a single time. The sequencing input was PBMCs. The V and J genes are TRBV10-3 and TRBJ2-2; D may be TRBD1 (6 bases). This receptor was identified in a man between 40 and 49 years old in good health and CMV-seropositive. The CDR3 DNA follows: TGTGCCATACCGGGACACCACCCCACCGGGGAGCTGTTTTTT. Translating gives CAIPGHHPTGELFF.